These T cell receptor beta chains were read from a single sample in a study of T cells in Graves' hyperthyroidism and ophthalmopathy. Each CDR3 protein gets one entry after TCRdb re-called the multiplex PCR reads with MiXCR. Seen here are about 610,000 distinct CDR3 sequences, roughly 14% observed once, and the top ten hold around 4.1%. Specimen: blood. The receptor set was obtained from a woman in her thirties or forties with Graves' ophthalmopathy. Both conserved end residues are part of each CDR3. Fields, in order: V gene, J gene, D gene, clone size, CDR3 protein, CDR3 DNA. D genes are given only for firm matches. Size tells how often a clone was seen (once, few, many) or the class of an expanded clone, and some rows leave it out.

v_call: TRBV18
j_call: TRBJ1-2
d_call: TRBD1
clone_size: few
cdr3_aa: CASSAGTDPNYGYTF
cdr3_nt: TGTGCCAGCTCAGCAGGGACAGACCCTAACTATGGCTACACCTTC

v_call: TRBV19
j_call: TRBJ1-5
d_call: TRBD1
clone_size: many
cdr3_aa: CASTKYGTGAAGNQPQHF
cdr3_nt: TGTGCCAGTACCAAATATGGGACAGGCGCCGCCGGCAATCAGCCCCAGCATTTT

v_call: TRBV18
j_call: TRBJ2-4
d_call: -
clone_size: few
cdr3_aa: CASSPFPISKNIQYF
cdr3_nt: TGTGCCAGCTCACCTTTTCCAATTTCCAAAAACATTCAGTACTTC

v_call: TRBV6-1
j_call: TRBJ1-3
d_call: -
clone_size: many
cdr3_aa: CASSADARNTIYF
cdr3_nt: TGTGCCAGCAGTGCCGACGCGAGAAACACCATATATTTT

v_call: TRBV10-2
j_call: TRBJ2-2
d_call: -
clone_size: many
cdr3_aa: CASSTGLAFGELFF
cdr3_nt: TGCGCCAGCTCGACGGGGCTAGCGTTCGGGGAGCTGTTTTTT

v_call: TRBV30
j_call: TRBJ2-5
d_call: TRBD1
clone_size: few
cdr3_aa: CAWGTGFLETQYF
cdr3_nt: TGTGCCTGGGGGACAGGGTTCTTAGAGACCCAGTACTTC

v_call: TRBV6-2/TRBV6-3
j_call: TRBJ2-7
d_call: TRBD2
clone_size: many
cdr3_aa: CASSYSTSGISRAYEQYF
cdr3_nt: TGTGCCAGCAGTTACTCGACTAGCGGGATATCAAGGGCCTACGAGCAGTACTTC

v_call: TRBV11-2
j_call: TRBJ2-2
d_call: -
clone_size: -
cdr3_aa: CASSAQPATGELFF
cdr3_nt: TGTGCCAGCAGCGCCCAGCCCGCCACCGGGGAGCTGTTTTTT

v_call: TRBV4-1
j_call: TRBJ2-7
d_call: -
clone_size: -
cdr3_aa: CASSQEGERGIEQYF
cdr3_nt: TGCGCCAGCAGCCAAGAAGGGGAGAGGGGCATCGAGCAGTACTTC

v_call: TRBV6-1
j_call: TRBJ2-7
d_call: TRBD2
clone_size: -
cdr3_aa: CASSLWGGTSGNYEQYF
cdr3_nt: TGTGCCAGCAGCCTATGGGGCGGGACTAGCGGAAACTACGAGCAGTACTTC

v_call: TRBV7-8
j_call: TRBJ1-2
d_call: -
clone_size: many
cdr3_aa: CASSPMGGKWGYTF
cdr3_nt: TGTGCCAGCAGTCCTATGGGGGGAAAGTGGGGCTACACCTTC

v_call: TRBV6-2/TRBV6-3
j_call: TRBJ2-4
d_call: -
clone_size: many
cdr3_aa: CASSTGAPRVQYF
cdr3_nt: TGTGCCAGCAGTACTGGGGCCCCTCGGGTTCAGTACTTC

v_call: TRBV27
j_call: TRBJ2-2
d_call: TRBD2
clone_size: many
cdr3_aa: CASSLPSGSGELFF
cdr3_nt: TGTGCCAGCAGTTTGCCTAGCGGGAGCGGGGAGCTGTTTTTT

v_call: TRBV6-5
j_call: TRBJ2-1
d_call: -
clone_size: -
cdr3_aa: CASSYSGPYNEQFF
cdr3_nt: TGTGCCAGCAGTTACTCGGGACCCTACAATGAGCAGTTCTTC

v_call: TRBV20-1
j_call: TRBJ2-7
d_call: TRBD1
clone_size: many
cdr3_aa: CSAIRGTGAFYEQYF
cdr3_nt: TGCAGTGCTATCAGAGGCACAGGGGCCTTCTACGAGCAGTACTTC

v_call: TRBV6-1
j_call: TRBJ2-7
d_call: TRBD2
clone_size: -
cdr3_aa: CASSTTSGYEQYF
cdr3_nt: TGTGCCAGCAGTACGACTAGCGGATACGAGCAGTACTTC

v_call: TRBV2
j_call: TRBJ1-1
d_call: -
clone_size: many
cdr3_aa: CASSGDVEMNTEAFF
cdr3_nt: TGTGCCAGCAGTGGTGACGTCGAGATGAACACTGAAGCTTTCTTT

v_call: TRBV12-3/TRBV12-4
j_call: TRBJ1-1
d_call: -
clone_size: many
cdr3_aa: CASSLNGPVEAFF
cdr3_nt: TGTGCCAGCAGTTTAAATGGACCTGTTGAAGCTTTCTTT

v_call: TRBV19
j_call: TRBJ1-3
d_call: -
clone_size: many
cdr3_aa: CASSWGDGNTIYF
cdr3_nt: TGTGCCAGTAGTTGGGGTGATGGAAACACCATATATTTT

v_call: TRBV12-3/TRBV12-4
j_call: TRBJ1-5
d_call: -
clone_size: many
cdr3_aa: CASSLVRGGRVSNQPQHF
cdr3_nt: TGTGCCAGCAGTTTGGTCAGGGGAGGGAGGGTGAGCAATCAGCCCCAGCATTTT

v_call: TRBV28
j_call: TRBJ2-4
d_call: -
clone_size: many
cdr3_aa: CASSPHYDQNRNIQYF
cdr3_nt: TGTGCCAGCAGTCCCCATTATGACCAAAATAGAAACATTCAGTACTTC

v_call: TRBV12-3/TRBV12-4
j_call: TRBJ2-5
d_call: TRBD1
clone_size: -
cdr3_aa: CASSPPTGVLETQYF
cdr3_nt: TGTGCCAGCAGTCCCCCGACAGGGGTTCTGGAGACCCAGTACTTC

v_call: TRBV29-1
j_call: TRBJ2-5
d_call: -
clone_size: many
cdr3_aa: CSVFQTGETQYF
cdr3_nt: TGCAGCGTCTTTCAAACAGGAGAGACCCAGTACTTC

v_call: TRBV11-2
j_call: TRBJ2-7
d_call: -
clone_size: -
cdr3_aa: CASSSGSGQQYF
cdr3_nt: TGTGCCAGCAGCTCGGGGTCGGGACAGCAGTACTTC

v_call: TRBV7-3
j_call: TRBJ2-7
d_call: TRBD1
clone_size: many
cdr3_aa: CASSGTGWTYEQYF
cdr3_nt: TGTGCCAGCAGCGGGACAGGGTGGACCTACGAGCAGTACTTC

v_call: TRBV6-2/TRBV6-3
j_call: TRBJ2-6
d_call: -
clone_size: few
cdr3_aa: CASISGKTGANVLTF
cdr3_nt: TGTGCCAGCATATCAGGGAAAACTGGGGCCAACGTCCTGACTTTC

v_call: TRBV20-1
j_call: TRBJ2-7
d_call: -
clone_size: many
cdr3_aa: CSASRSGYEQYF
cdr3_nt: TGCAGTGCCTCCCGGAGCGGTTACGAGCAGTACTTC

v_call: TRBV2
j_call: TRBJ2-5
d_call: -
clone_size: many
cdr3_aa: CASIVATEDQETQYF
cdr3_nt: TGTGCCAGCATCGTGGCGACTGAGGACCAAGAGACCCAGTACTTC

v_call: TRBV11-2
j_call: TRBJ2-7
d_call: -
clone_size: -
cdr3_aa: CASSLNEGNGRLREQYF
cdr3_nt: TGTGCCAGCAGCTTAAACGAGGGAAACGGGAGACTTCGGGAGCAGTACTTC

v_call: TRBV20-1
j_call: TRBJ1-5
d_call: -
clone_size: many
cdr3_aa: CSARPTGNQPQHF
cdr3_nt: TGCAGTGCTAGACCTACAGGGAACCAGCCCCAGCATTTT

v_call: TRBV28
j_call: TRBJ2-7
d_call: -
clone_size: many
cdr3_aa: CASSFDTLGYEQYF
cdr3_nt: TGTGCCAGCAGTTTCGATACTCTAGGCTACGAGCAGTACTTC

v_call: TRBV6-5
j_call: TRBJ1-5
d_call: -
clone_size: many
cdr3_aa: CASSYHRDKYSNQPQHF
cdr3_nt: TGTGCCAGCAGTTACCACCGGGACAAATATAGCAATCAGCCCCAGCATTTT

v_call: TRBV12-3/TRBV12-4
j_call: TRBJ2-7
d_call: TRBD1
clone_size: many
cdr3_aa: CASSFSGTGLQRYEQYF
cdr3_nt: TGTGCCAGCAGTTTCTCCGGGACAGGGTTACAGCGGTACGAGCAGTACTTC

v_call: TRBV6-1
j_call: TRBJ1-1
d_call: -
clone_size: many
cdr3_aa: CASSPRRDDTEAFF
cdr3_nt: TGTGCCAGCAGTCCCCGACGGGACGACACTGAAGCTTTCTTT

v_call: TRBV27
j_call: TRBJ2-5
d_call: -
clone_size: many
cdr3_aa: CASGPFFPAGYLETQYF
cdr3_nt: TGTGCCAGCGGCCCTTTCTTCCCCGCAGGGTATTTGGAGACCCAGTACTTC

v_call: TRBV6-1
j_call: TRBJ1-5
d_call: TRBD1
clone_size: many
cdr3_aa: CASSDARQGHQPQHF
cdr3_nt: TGTGCCAGCAGTGATGCAAGACAGGGCCATCAGCCCCAGCATTTT

v_call: TRBV7-9
j_call: TRBJ2-7
d_call: -
clone_size: many
cdr3_aa: CASSAGDRSYEQYF
cdr3_nt: TGTGCCAGCAGCGCGGGCGACAGATCCTACGAGCAGTACTTC

v_call: TRBV6-5
j_call: TRBJ1-2
d_call: -
clone_size: many
cdr3_aa: CASRQYYGYTF
cdr3_nt: TGTGCCAGCAGACAGTACTATGGCTACACCTTC

v_call: TRBV10-1
j_call: TRBJ2-2
d_call: -
clone_size: -
cdr3_aa: CASSESAGITGELFF
cdr3_nt: TGCGCCAGCAGTGAGTCCGCAGGGATCACCGGGGAGCTGTTTTTT

v_call: TRBV27
j_call: TRBJ2-2
d_call: TRBD1
clone_size: many
cdr3_aa: CASSLEGQWYTGELFF
cdr3_nt: TGTGCCAGCAGTTTAGAGGGACAGTGGTACACCGGGGAGCTGTTTTTT

v_call: TRBV6-1
j_call: TRBJ1-2
d_call: -
clone_size: many
cdr3_aa: CASSPRPADYGYTF
cdr3_nt: TGTGCCAGCAGTCCCCGGCCCGCGGACTATGGCTACACCTTC

v_call: TRBV20-1
j_call: TRBJ1-2
d_call: -
clone_size: few
cdr3_aa: CSAPPGPPNYGYTF
cdr3_nt: TGCAGTGCACCACCTGGGCCACCTAACTATGGCTACACCTTC

v_call: TRBV7-3
j_call: TRBJ1-1
d_call: -
clone_size: many
cdr3_aa: CASSSNSGVATEAFF
cdr3_nt: TGTGCCAGCAGCTCTAACTCAGGGGTGGCCACTGAAGCTTTCTTT

v_call: TRBV13
j_call: TRBJ2-7
d_call: -
clone_size: many
cdr3_aa: CASSHLQGAGLYEQYF
cdr3_nt: TGTGCCAGCAGTCACCTCCAGGGAGCAGGACTCTACGAGCAGTACTTC

v_call: TRBV28
j_call: TRBJ1-2
d_call: -
clone_size: many
cdr3_aa: CASTERPREGGYTF
cdr3_nt: TGTGCCAGCACCGAGCGACCGAGAGAGGGCGGCTACACCTTC

v_call: TRBV6-2/TRBV6-3
j_call: TRBJ2-7
d_call: TRBD1
clone_size: many
cdr3_aa: CASRPGTGLYEQYF
cdr3_nt: TGTGCCAGCAGACCCGGGACAGGTCTCTACGAGCAGTACTTC

v_call: TRBV6-1
j_call: TRBJ1-5
d_call: TRBD1
clone_size: many
cdr3_aa: CASRRGQGTQPQHF
cdr3_nt: TGTGCCAGCAGACGCGGACAGGGTACTCAGCCCCAGCATTTT

v_call: TRBV20-1
j_call: TRBJ2-7
d_call: TRBD2
clone_size: -
cdr3_aa: CSARRPGLAGAHEQYF
cdr3_nt: TGCAGTGCTAGGCGACCCGGACTAGCGGGAGCCCACGAGCAGTACTTC

v_call: TRBV20-1
j_call: TRBJ2-7
d_call: -
clone_size: many
cdr3_aa: CSAGGGPSYEQYF
cdr3_nt: TGCAGTGCAGGGGGGGGGCCCTCCTACGAGCAGTACTTC

v_call: TRBV12-3/TRBV12-4
j_call: TRBJ1-5
d_call: -
clone_size: many
cdr3_aa: CASSFGGGGQPQHF
cdr3_nt: TGTGCCAGCAGTTTCGGGGGAGGCGGTCAGCCCCAGCATTTT

v_call: TRBV15
j_call: TRBJ2-7
d_call: TRBD1
clone_size: -
cdr3_aa: CATSRDAGTAHSYEQYF
cdr3_nt: TGTGCCACCAGCAGAGATGCCGGGACAGCCCATTCCTACGAGCAGTACTTC

v_call: TRBV12-3/TRBV12-4
j_call: TRBJ2-4
d_call: TRBD2
clone_size: few
cdr3_aa: CASGGTNNIQYF
cdr3_nt: TGTGCCAGCGGAGGGACTAACAACATTCAGTACTTC

v_call: TRBV5-1
j_call: TRBJ2-7
d_call: -
clone_size: many
cdr3_aa: CASSSDLGVEQYF
cdr3_nt: TGCGCCAGCAGCTCCGATTTAGGGGTCGAGCAGTACTTC

v_call: TRBV6-2/TRBV6-3
j_call: TRBJ2-7
d_call: -
clone_size: many
cdr3_aa: CASMGGSYEQYF
cdr3_nt: TGTGCCAGCATGGGGGGCTCCTACGAGCAGTACTTC

v_call: TRBV6-5
j_call: TRBJ1-1
d_call: -
clone_size: many
cdr3_aa: CASSYRKNTEAFF
cdr3_nt: TGTGCCAGCAGTTACAGGAAGAACACTGAAGCTTTCTTT

v_call: TRBV28
j_call: TRBJ1-1
d_call: -
clone_size: -
cdr3_aa: CASRKGGTEAFF
cdr3_nt: TGTGCCAGCAGGAAGGGCGGCACTGAAGCTTTCTTT

v_call: TRBV7-3
j_call: TRBJ1-1
d_call: TRBD1
clone_size: -
cdr3_aa: CASSLAGTGTLEAFF
cdr3_nt: TGTGCCAGCAGCTTAGCGGGGACAGGGACTCTAGAAGCTTTCTTT

v_call: TRBV28
j_call: TRBJ2-7
d_call: TRBD2
clone_size: -
cdr3_aa: CASSPNSGKIPYEQYF
cdr3_nt: TGTGCCAGCAGTCCAAATAGCGGGAAGATACCTTACGAGCAGTACTTC

v_call: TRBV2
j_call: TRBJ1-5
d_call: -
clone_size: many
cdr3_aa: CASSGEGDSNQPQHF
cdr3_nt: TGTGCCAGCAGTGGGGAGGGCGATAGCAATCAGCCCCAGCATTTT